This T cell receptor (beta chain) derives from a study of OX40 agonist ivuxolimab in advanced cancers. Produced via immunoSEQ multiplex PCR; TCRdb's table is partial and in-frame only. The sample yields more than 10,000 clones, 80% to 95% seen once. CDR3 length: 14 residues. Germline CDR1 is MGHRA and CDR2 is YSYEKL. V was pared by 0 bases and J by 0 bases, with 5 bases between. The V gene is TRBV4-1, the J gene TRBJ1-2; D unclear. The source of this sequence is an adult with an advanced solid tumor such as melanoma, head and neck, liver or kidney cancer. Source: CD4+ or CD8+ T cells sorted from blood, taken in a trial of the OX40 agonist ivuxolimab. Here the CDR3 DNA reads TGCGCCAGCAGCCAAGAAAGGGCTAACTATGGCTACACCTTC. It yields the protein CASSQERANYGYTF.